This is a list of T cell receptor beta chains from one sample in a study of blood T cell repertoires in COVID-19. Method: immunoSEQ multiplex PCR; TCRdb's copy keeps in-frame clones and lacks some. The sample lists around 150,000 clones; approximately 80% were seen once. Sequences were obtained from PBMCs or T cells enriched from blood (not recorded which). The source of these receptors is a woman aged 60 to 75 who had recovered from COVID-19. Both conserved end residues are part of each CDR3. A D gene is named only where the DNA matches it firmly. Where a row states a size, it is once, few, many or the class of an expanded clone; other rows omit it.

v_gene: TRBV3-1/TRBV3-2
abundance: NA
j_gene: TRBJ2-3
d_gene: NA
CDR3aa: CASSHLTKGSTDTQYF
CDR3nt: TGTGCCAGCAGCCACCTTACTAAGGGGAGCACAGATACGCAGTATTTT

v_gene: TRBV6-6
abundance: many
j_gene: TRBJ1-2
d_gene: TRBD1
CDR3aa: CASSYSTLTGDYGYTF
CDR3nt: TGTGCCAGCAGTTACTCCACCCTGACAGGGGACTATGGCTACACCTTC

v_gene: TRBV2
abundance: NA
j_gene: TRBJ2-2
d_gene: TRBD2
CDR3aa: CASRNSGGANTGELFF
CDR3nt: TGTGCCAGCAGGAATAGCGGGGGGGCGAACACCGGGGAGCTGTTTTTT

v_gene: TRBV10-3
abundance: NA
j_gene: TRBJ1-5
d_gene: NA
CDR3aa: CATLAGGLDSNQPQHF
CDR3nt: TGTGCCACCCTCGCGGGCGGGCTGGATAGCAATCAGCCCCAGCATTTT

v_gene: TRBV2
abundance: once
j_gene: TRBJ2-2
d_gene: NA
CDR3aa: CAKGRGRTGELFF
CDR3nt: TGTGCCAAAGGCAGGGGACGAACCGGGGAGCTGTTTTTT

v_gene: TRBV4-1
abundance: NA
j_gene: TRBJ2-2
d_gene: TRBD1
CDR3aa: CASSQAQGAPGELFF
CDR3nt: TGCGCCAGCAGCCAGGCACAGGGGGCGCCCGGGGAGCTGTTTTTT

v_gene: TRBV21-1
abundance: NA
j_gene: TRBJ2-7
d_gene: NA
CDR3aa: CASKHSYEQYF
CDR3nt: TGTGCCAGCAAACACAGTTACGAGCAGTACTTC

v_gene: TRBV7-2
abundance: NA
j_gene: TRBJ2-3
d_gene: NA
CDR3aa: CASSLAPTSTDTQYF
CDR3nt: TGTGCCAGCAGCTTAGCCCCTACTAGCACAGATACGCAGTATTTT

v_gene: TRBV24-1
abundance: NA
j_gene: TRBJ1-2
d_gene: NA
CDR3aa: CATSDEDNYGYTF
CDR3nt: TGTGCCACCAGTGATGAGGATAACTATGGCTACACCTTC

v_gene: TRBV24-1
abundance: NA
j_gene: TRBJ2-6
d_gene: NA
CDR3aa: CATSDTRIGGANVLTF
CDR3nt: TGTGCCACCAGTGATACCAGGATCGGTGGGGCCAACGTCCTGACTTTC

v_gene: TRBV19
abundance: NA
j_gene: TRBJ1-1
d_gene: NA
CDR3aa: CARLPGQNTEAFF
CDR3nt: TGTGCCAGACTACCGGGACAGAACACTGAAGCTTTCTTT

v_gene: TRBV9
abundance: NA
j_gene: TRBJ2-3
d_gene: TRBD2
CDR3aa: CASSSGGLAGGITDTQYF
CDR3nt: TGTGCCAGCAGCTCCGGAGGACTAGCGGGGGGAATTACAGATACGCAGTATTTT

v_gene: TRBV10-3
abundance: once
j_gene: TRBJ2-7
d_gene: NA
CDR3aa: CAISSGTPPAYEQYF
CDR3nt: TGTGCCATCAGTTCCGGGACACCCCCGGCCTACGAGCAGTACTTC

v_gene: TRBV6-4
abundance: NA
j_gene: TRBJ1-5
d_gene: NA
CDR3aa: CASSDEARGPQHF
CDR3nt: TGTGCCAGCAGTGACGAGGCCCGGGGGCCCCAGCATTTT

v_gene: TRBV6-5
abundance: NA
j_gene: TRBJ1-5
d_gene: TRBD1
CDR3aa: CASRVGQGRQPQHF
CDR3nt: TGTGCCAGCAGGGTAGGACAGGGGAGGCAGCCCCAGCATTTT

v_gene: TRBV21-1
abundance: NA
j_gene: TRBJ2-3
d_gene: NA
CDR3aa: CASSRASGGVTDTQYF
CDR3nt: TGTGCCAGCAGCAGAGCTAGCGGGGGGGTCACAGATACGCAGTATTTT

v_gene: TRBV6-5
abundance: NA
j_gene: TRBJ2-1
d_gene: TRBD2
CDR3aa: CASSQWSSGGEQFF
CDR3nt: TGTGCCAGCAGCCAATGGTCGAGCGGGGGTGAGCAGTTCTTC

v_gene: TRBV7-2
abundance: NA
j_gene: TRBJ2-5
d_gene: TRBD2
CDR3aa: CASSPRLSGAGQETQYF
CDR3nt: TGTGCCAGCAGCCCCCGGTTGTCGGGAGCGGGGCAAGAGACCCAGTACTTC

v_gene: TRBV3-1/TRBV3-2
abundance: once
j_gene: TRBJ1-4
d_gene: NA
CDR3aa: CASSHGTYDEKLFF
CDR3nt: TGTGCCAGCAGCCACGGGACTTACGATGAAAAACTGTTTTTT

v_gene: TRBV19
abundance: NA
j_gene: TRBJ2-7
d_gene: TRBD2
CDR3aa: CASSHGTSGGYEQYF
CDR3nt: TGTGCCAGTAGTCACGGGACTAGCGGTGGCTACGAGCAGTACTTC

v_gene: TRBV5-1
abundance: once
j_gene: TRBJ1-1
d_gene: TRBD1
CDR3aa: CASSLGYTGAHTEAFF
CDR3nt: TGCGCCAGCAGCTTGGGGTACACAGGGGCTCACACTGAAGCTTTCTTT

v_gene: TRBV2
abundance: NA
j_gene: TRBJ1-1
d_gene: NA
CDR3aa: CASSEIQGNTEAFF
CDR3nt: TGTGCCAGCAGTGAAATACAGGGTAATACTGAAGCTTTCTTT

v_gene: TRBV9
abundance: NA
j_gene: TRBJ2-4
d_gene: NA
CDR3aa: CASSVGTADSKNIQYF
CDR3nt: TGTGCCAGCAGCGTAGGGACCGCGGACAGCAAAAACATTCAGTACTTC

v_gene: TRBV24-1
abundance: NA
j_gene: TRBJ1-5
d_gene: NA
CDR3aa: CAWRRAHHGQHF
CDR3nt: TGTGCATGGCGGCGGGCCCACCATGGCCAGCATTTT

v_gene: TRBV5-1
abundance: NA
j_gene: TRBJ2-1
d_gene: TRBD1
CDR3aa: CASFPGQGIARGVETYNEQFF
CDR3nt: TGCGCCAGCTTTCCGGGACAGGGGATCGCGCGGGGGGTCGAAACCTACAATGAGCAGTTCTTC

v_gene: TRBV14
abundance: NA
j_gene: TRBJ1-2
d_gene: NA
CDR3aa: CASSPTLDYGYTF
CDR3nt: TGTGCCAGCAGCCCGACACTCGACTACGGCTACACCTTC

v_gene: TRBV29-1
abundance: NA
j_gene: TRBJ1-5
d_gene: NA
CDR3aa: CSVVGGPNQPQHF
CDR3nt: TGCAGCGTTGTTGGAGGGCCAAATCAGCCCCAGCATTTT

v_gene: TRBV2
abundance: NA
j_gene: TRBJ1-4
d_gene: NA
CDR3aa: CASRLGQGWEKLFF
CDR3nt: TGTGCCAGCAGGCTGGGGCAGGGATGGGAAAAACTGTTTTTT

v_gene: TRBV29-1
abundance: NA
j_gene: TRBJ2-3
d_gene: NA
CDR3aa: CSVVSDTQYF
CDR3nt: TGCAGCGTTGTTTCGGATACGCAGTATTTT

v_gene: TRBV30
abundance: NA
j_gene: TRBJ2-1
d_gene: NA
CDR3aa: CAWSVYYGRQGLYNEQFF
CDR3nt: TGTGCCTGGAGTGTATATTATGGGAGACAGGGACTTTACAATGAGCAGTTCTTC

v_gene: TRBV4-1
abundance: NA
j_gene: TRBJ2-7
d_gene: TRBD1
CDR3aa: CASSLEAGTGLYEQYF
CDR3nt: TGCGCCAGCAGCCTCGAAGCCGGGACAGGTTTGTACGAGCAGTACTTC

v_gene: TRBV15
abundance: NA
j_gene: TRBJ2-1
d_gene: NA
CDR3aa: CATSRESSAFNEQFF
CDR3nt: TGTGCCACCAGCAGAGAAAGCTCTGCATTCAATGAGCAGTTCTTC

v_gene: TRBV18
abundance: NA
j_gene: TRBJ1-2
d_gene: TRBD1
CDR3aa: CASSPPRDSYGYTF
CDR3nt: TGTGCCAGCTCACCACCTAGGGACAGCTATGGCTACACCTTC

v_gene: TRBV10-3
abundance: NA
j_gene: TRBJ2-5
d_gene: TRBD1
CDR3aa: CAISGRTGKETQYF
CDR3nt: TGTGCCATCAGTGGGAGGACAGGAAAAGAGACCCAGTACTTC

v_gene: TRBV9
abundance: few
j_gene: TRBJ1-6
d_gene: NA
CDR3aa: CASSVSGSPLHF
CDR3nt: TGTGCCAGCAGCGTCTCAGGGTCACCCCTCCACTTT

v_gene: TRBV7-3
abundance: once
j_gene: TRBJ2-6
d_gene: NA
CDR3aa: CASPPVGANVLTF
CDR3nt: TGTGCCAGCCCCCCTGTTGGGGCCAACGTCCTGACTTTC

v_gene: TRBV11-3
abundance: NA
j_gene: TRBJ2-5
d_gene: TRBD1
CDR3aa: CASSPPGQQETQYF
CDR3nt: TGTGCCAGCAGCCCACCGGGACAGCAAGAGACCCAGTACTTC

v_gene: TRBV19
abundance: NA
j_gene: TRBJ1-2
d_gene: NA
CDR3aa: CASSIGGLEVVGGYTF
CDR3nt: TGTGCCAGTAGTATAGGGGGACTGGAAGTCGTCGGTGGCTACACCTTC

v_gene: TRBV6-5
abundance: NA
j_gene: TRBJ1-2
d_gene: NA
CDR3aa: CASRRTENYGYTF
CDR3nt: TGTGCCAGCAGGAGGACAGAGAACTATGGCTACACCTTC

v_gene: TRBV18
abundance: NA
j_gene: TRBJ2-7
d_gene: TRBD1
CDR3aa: CASSPVQGAREQYF
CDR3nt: TGTGCCAGCTCCCCAGTACAGGGGGCGCGAGAGCAGTACTTC

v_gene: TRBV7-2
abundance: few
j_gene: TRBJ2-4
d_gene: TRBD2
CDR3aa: CASSQLAGAKNIQYF
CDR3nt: TGTGCCAGCAGCCAGCTAGCGGGGGCCAAAAACATTCAGTACTTC

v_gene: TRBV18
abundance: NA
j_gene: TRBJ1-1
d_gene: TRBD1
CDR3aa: CASSPWTGMNTEAFF
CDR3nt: TGTGCCAGCTCACCGTGGACAGGGATGAACACTGAAGCTTTCTTT

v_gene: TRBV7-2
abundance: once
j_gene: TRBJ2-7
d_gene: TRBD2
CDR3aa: CASSLVGGNSYEQYF
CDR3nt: TGTGCCAGCAGCTTAGTGGGGGGGAACTCCTACGAGCAGTACTTC